The 32 T cell receptor beta chains reported below all come from one sample, sequenced in a study of T-cell memory formation after mild COVID-19. MiXCR was run by TCRdb on the 5' RACE reads, yielding one entry per CDR3 protein. The table includes about 160,000 distinct CDR3 sequences, less than 40% detected once. The source material was PBMCs or a T cell subset sorted from them (not recorded which). The receptors were sampled from an adult woman who had mild COVID-19 (a few samples of this study predate the infection). Cell type and time point are not known.

The chain couples TRBV4-2 to TRBJ2-7, with 9 bases fitting TRBD2. The length of the CDR3 is 15 residues. The trim removed 5 bases at V and 2 bases at J, leaving 7 bases unmatched. Germline CDR1 LGHNA, CDR2 YNFKEQ. Written as DNA, the CDR3 is TGTGCCAGCAGCGAGGGGGTAGCGGGAGCCTACGAGCAGTACTTC. Its protein product is CASSEGVAGAYEQYF.

The CDR3 region is CASSAQVSSYEQYF. CDR3 nucleotides: TGTGCCAGCAGCGCCCAAGTTAGCTCCTACGAGCAGTACTTC. The chain joins TRBV7-6 to TRBJ2-7; D not resolved. Trimming took 5 bases from V and 0 from J, leaving 11 bases between them. Germline lookup yields CDR1 SGHVS and CDR2 FNYEAQ. This CDR3 contains 14 residues. The variable domain in full, with the rest retrieved from reference TRBV7-6 and TRBJ2-7, is GAGVSQSPRYKVTKRGQDVALRCDPISGHVSLYWYRQALGQGPEFLTYFNYEAQQDKSGLPNDRFSAERPEGSISTLTIQRTEQRDSAMYRCASSAQVSSYEQYFGPGTRLTVT.

The genes are TRBV3-1 and TRBJ2-2; D is possibly TRBD1 (5 bases). V shed 1 base and J shed 4 bases, with 10 bases lying between them. Germline V gene data show CDR1 as LGHDT and CDR2 as YNNKEL (reference sequence). The CDR3 has 15 amino acids. The CDR3 sequence: CASSQGQPLTGELFF. In nucleotides, the CDR3 is TGTGCCAGCAGCCAAGGACAGCCCCTCACCGGGGAGCTGTTTTTT.

V and J are TRBV4-3 and TRBJ2-2, with 8 bases matching TRBD2. The trim removed 3 bases at V and 7 bases at J, leaving 7 bases unmatched. CDR3 size: 15 residues. CDR1 and CDR2 (germline): LGHNA, YSLEER. The CDR3 loop reads CASSQGLDRGGELFF. CDR3 DNA sequence: TGCGCCAGCAGCCAGGGACTAGATCGGGGCGGGGAGCTGTTTTTT.

The table lists this clonotype with a few counts. The gene calls are TRBV6-1 and TRBJ2-7, with 10 bases aligning to TRBD1. CDR1 and CDR2 from the germline V gene are MNHNS and SASEGT. V gave up 6 bases and J gave up 5 bases; unmatched junction bases: 7. The CDR3 totals 14 residues. The chain's CDR3 is CASSLGTGAHEQYF. CDR3 coding DNA: TGTGCCAGCAGCCTCGGGACAGGGGCCCACGAGCAGTACTTC.

The genes are TRBV12-3 or TRBV12-4 and TRBJ2-5; 7 positions agree with TRBD2. V dropped 6 bases and J dropped 2; count of bases not matched to a gene: 12. The CDR3 is 16 amino acids. The CDR3 protein is CASSAAGLRSQETQYF. The CDR3 nucleotides are TGTGCCAGCAGCGCGGCGGGACTAAGGTCGCAAGAGACCCAGTACTTC.

The chain carries TRBV7-2 and TRBJ2-5; D is possibly TRBD2 (5 bases). The V end was cut by 5 bases, the J end by 4 bases, with 17 bases between. CDR3 length equals 15 residues. Germline lookup yields CDR1 SGHTA and CDR2 FQGNSA. The CDR3 nucleotides read TGTGCCAGCAGCCTCTCCCACACGAGGGTAGAGACCCAGTACTTC. It translates to CASSLSHTRVETQYF.

The chain carries TRBV19 and TRBJ2-3, with 12 bases fitting TRBD2. Germline values: CDR1 LNHDA, CDR2 SQIVND (reference sequence). CDR3 length: 15 amino acids. The trim removed 6 bases at V and 4 bases at J, leaving 5 bases unmatched. The CDR3 here is CASSKTSGSSDTQYF. In DNA form, the CDR3 reads TGTGCCAGTAGCAAGACTAGCGGGAGTTCAGATACGCAGTATTTT.

The rearrangement uses TRBV7-2 and TRBJ1-1, with D tentatively TRBD1 (6 bases). Germline CDR1 SGHTA, CDR2 FQGNSA. This CDR3 comprises 15 residues. V gave up 7 bases and J gave up 3 bases, with 18 bases separating them. The DNA for the CDR3 is TGTGCCAGCATCAAGAGGGGGGGCGCGGACACTGAAGCTTTCTTT. Translation: CASIKRGGADTEAFF.

The chain carries TRBV24-1 and TRBJ2-1; 13 bases are shared with TRBD2. CDR3 size: 18 residues. Germline CDR1 KGHDR, CDR2 SFDVKD. Trimming cost V 3 bases and J 3 bases; bases outside gene matches: 7. The CDR3 region has the DNA TGTGCCACCAGTGATCCCTGGACTAGCGGGAGAGACTACAATGAGCAGTTCTTC. The encoded protein is CATSDPWTSGRDYNEQFF.

This clonotype has just a few counts. V usage is TRBV5-1 and J usage is TRBJ2-7, with TRBD1 matching 10 bases. Looked up from germline, CDR1 is SGHRS and CDR2 is YFSETQ. V gave up 3 bases and J gave up 1 base; unmatched junction bases: 4. The CDR3 consists of 15 residues. The CDR3 sequence: CASSYGTGASYEQYF. The CDR3 DNA sequence: TGCGCCAGCAGCTATGGGACAGGGGCGTCCTACGAGCAGTACTTC.

The V gene is TRBV19, the J gene TRBJ1-1; the D gene is possibly TRBD1 (6 bases). The CDR3 spans 14 residues. Trimming cost V 3 bases and J 1 base, with 9 bases left between them. CDR1 LNHDA and CDR2 SQIVND come from the germline V gene (reference sequence). The CDR3 sequence: CASSIRQANTEAFF. The CDR3, as DNA: TGTGCCAGTAGTATCCGACAGGCGAACACTGAAGCTTTCTTT.

This clonotype occurred a few times. V is TRBV9 and J is TRBJ2-7; D possibly corresponds to TRBD1 (6 bases). Germline CDR1 reads SGDLS; CDR2 reads YYNGEE. The CDR3 runs 13 residues. The V gene lost 3 bases and the J gene lost 6 bases, with 13 bases spanning the gap. CDR3 nucleotides: TGTGCCAGCAGCGCCGGAGCAGGGGTCGAGCAGTACTTC. Residues: CASSAGAGVEQYF.

The genes are TRBV4-3 and TRBJ2-1, with D unclear. Germline V CDR1 and CDR2: LGHNA, YSLEER. This CDR3 comprises 13 residues. With 0 bases removed from V and 9 bases from J, the gap between germline ends came to 9 bases. CDR3 sequence reads: CASSQDSVSEQFF. The CDR3 DNA sequence: TGCGCCAGCAGCCAAGATTCCGTCAGTGAGCAGTTCTTC.

This sequence joins TRBV2 and TRBJ2-5; TRBD2 might be the D (5 bases). The CDR3 is 14 amino acids. Germline V gives CDR1 SNHLY, CDR2 FYNNEI. Trimming removed 5 bases at V and 5 bases at J, with 15 bases between. The DNA for the CDR3 is TGTGCCAGCAGTCCCGGACCCCCGGGGGAGACCCAGTACTTC. It yields the protein CASSPGPPGETQYF.

Notes on this clonotype: The final CDR3 position lacks the conserved phenylalanine or tryptophan, pointing to a likely read error. The chain joins TRBV30 to TRBJ2-1, with D perhaps matching TRBD2 (6 bases). This CDR3 spans 14 amino acids. CDR1 is GTSNPN, CDR2 SVGIG, per germline (reference sequence). V was shortened by 1 base and J by 6 bases, with 13 bases between the two germline ends. Here the CDR3 reads CAWSGLAEGNEQFL. CDR3 nucleotides: TGTGCCTGGAGTGGGCTGGCGGAGGGCAATGAGCAGTTCTTA.

In regard to this clonotype: At one boundary the junction diverges from the germline segment, which might be a read error. The V and J genes are TRBV3-1 and TRBJ1-2, with unresolved D. The germline CDR1 and CDR2 sequences are LGHDT and YNNKEL (reference sequence). This CDR3 comprises 11 residues. CDR3 sequence reads: CASSQGYKSLF. CDR3 sequence (DNA): TGTGCCAGCAGCCAAGGGTATAAGAGTTTATTC.

The CDR3 spells CASSWGDGRPNTEAFF. Here the CDR3 DNA reads TGCGCCAGCAGCTGGGGGGATGGGAGGCCGAACACTGAAGCTTTCTTT. The chain joins TRBV5-1 to TRBJ1-1, with D tentatively TRBD1 (5 bases). Trimming removed 3 bases at V and 1 base at J, with 16 bases between. The germline gives CDR1 SGHRS, CDR2 YFSETQ. The CDR3 consists of 16 residues.

The rearrangement links TRBV4-1 to TRBJ2-7, with D perhaps being TRBD1 or TRBD2 (6 bases each). The CDR3 consists of 17 residues. V lost 1 base to trimming and J lost 6 bases, with 22 bases between them. Germline CDR1 is MGHRA and CDR2 is YSYEKL. In nucleotides, the CDR3 is TGCGCCAGCAGCCAAGTGCGTGGGGGCGCGGGGCTCGCCGAGCAGTACTTC. This gives the protein CASSQVRGGAGLAEQYF.

This chain connects TRBV5-1 to TRBJ2-4; D unclear. CDR1 is SGHRS and CDR2 is YFSETQ in the germline V gene. Trimming removed 5 bases at V and 6 bases at J, with 6 bases between. The CDR3 is 11 residues long. CDR3 amino acids: CASRKGNIQYF. CDR3 bases: TGCGCCAGCAGAAAGGGAAACATTCAGTACTTC.

J is TRBJ1-2 and V is TRBV12-3 or TRBV12-4, with 10 bases matching TRBD1. This CDR3 is 17 amino acids long. The V gene end was trimmed by 4 bases and the J gene end by 2 bases; junction bases not matched to a gene: 10. This chain's CDR3 is CASSSPRDRGRNYGYTF. DNA of the CDR3: TGTGCCAGCAGTTCTCCCCGGGACAGGGGAAGGAACTATGGCTACACCTTC.

This clonotype has only one observation. The chain links TRBV5-6 to TRBJ2-3; 11 nucleotides match TRBD2. Germline loops: CDR1 SGHDT, CDR2 YYEEEE. Trimming cost V 10 bases and J 4 bases; bases outside gene matches: 5. This CDR3 comprises 13 residues. The CDR3 is CAGGTSGADTQYF. Here the CDR3 DNA reads TGTGCCGGAGGGACTAGCGGCGCAGATACGCAGTATTTT.

The table lists this clonotype with a count of one. This chain uses TRBV7-2 with TRBJ2-1; the D gene is possibly TRBD2 (6 bases). CDR1 is SGHTA and CDR2 is FQGNSA in the germline V gene. This CDR3 spans 15 amino acids. The V end was cut by 2 bases, the J end by 12 bases, with 20 bases between. CDR3: CASSLSLMEGLRQFF. The CDR3 nucleotides are TGTGCCAGCAGCTTAAGCCTGATGGAGGGTTTAAGGCAGTTCTTC.

A few counts support this clonotype. This chain uses TRBV20-1 with TRBJ2-1; the match to TRBD2 covers 9 bases. The CDR3 length is 14 residues. Germline values: CDR1 DFQATT, CDR2 SNEGSKA (reference sequence). The V gene end was trimmed by 3 bases and the J gene end by 7 bases; junction bases not matched to a gene: 7. CDR3 DNA sequence: TGCAGTGCTAGGGCGGGAGGGCCGTTTAATGAGCAGTTCTTC. This encodes CSARAGGPFNEQFF.

A few counts support this clonotype. The chain combines TRBV18 with TRBJ2-5; D call uncertain. This CDR3 has 10 amino acids. In germline, CDR1 is KGHSH, CDR2 LQKENI. The ends were cut back, 6 bases at V and 5 bases at J, with 4 bases in the middle. The DNA of the CDR3 is TGTGCCAGCTCCGCCGAGACCCAGTACTTC. Its protein product is CASSAETQYF.

This chain uses TRBV10-3 with TRBJ2-7, with 8 nucleotides matching TRBD2. The CDR3 is 16 residues long. The V segment lost 6 bases and the J segment 0 bases; nucleotides outside the gene matches: 10. Germline V lookup: CDR1 ENHRY, CDR2 SYGVKD. CDR3 DNA: TGTGCCATCAGCCAACCGGGGGGGGCCGACTCCTACGAGCAGTACTTC. As protein: CAISQPGGADSYEQYF.

For the CDR3, the DNA is TGTGCCAGCAGCCGCGCAGGGGGCGACTATGGCTACACCTTC. This translates into CASSRAGGDYGYTF. This sequence joins TRBV7-3 and TRBJ1-2; 8 bases match TRBD1. The CDR3 contains 14 residues. Losses at the gene ends were 5 bases for V and 3 bases for J; bases not matched to a gene: 5. In germline, CDR1 is SGHTA, CDR2 FQGTGA.

This chain connects TRBV5-1 to TRBJ1-6, with 8 bases that match TRBD1. Germline lookup yields CDR1 SGHRS and CDR2 YFSETQ. There are 17 residues in the CDR3. V shed 0 bases, J shed 0 bases, and the junction held 2 bases outside the gene matches. In DNA, the CDR3 is TGCGCCAGCAGCTTGGGGACAGGGCCCTCCTATAATTCACCCCTCCACTTT. Translating gives CASSLGTGPSYNSPLHF.

This clonotype occurred a few times. The chain employs TRBV29-1 and TRBJ2-2, with D uncertain. Germline V gene sequence: CDR1 SQVTM, CDR2 ANQGSEA. Trimming pared 7 bases from V and 0 bases from J, leaving 3 bases between. The CDR3 is made up of 11 amino acids. CDR3 amino acids: CSASNTGELFF. The CDR3 coding sequence is TGCAGCGCCTCGAACACCGGGGAGCTGTTTTTT.

This clonotype has a single count. The chain joins TRBV20-1 to TRBJ1-4, with D hard to call. The germline V and J ends were trimmed by 2 bases and 5 bases, with 6 bases remaining between them. The germline gives CDR1 DFQATT, CDR2 SNEGSKA (reference sequence). The CDR3 runs 12 residues. The CDR3 DNA sequence: TGCAGTGCTAGACAGAAGAATGAAAAACTGTTTTTT. It specifies CSARQKNEKLFF.

This clonotype was counted a single time. This chain joins TRBV5-1 and TRBJ1-2, with 9 nucleotides matching TRBD1. The CDR3 sequence is 15 residues long. Trimming removed 3 bases from V and 8 bases from J; junction bases left unmatched: 11. CDR1 is SGHRS and CDR2 is YFSETQ in the germline V gene. The CDR3 DNA follows: TGCGCCAGCAGCTCTTCCGGGACAGGGAGGGGAGGCTACACCTTC. This gives the protein CASSSSGTGRGGYTF.

This clonotype came up a few times. The V gene is TRBV28, the J gene TRBJ2-4; 10 positions match TRBD2. V trimming: 2 bases; J trimming: 7 bases; junction bases outside the gene matches: 11. The germline CDR1 and CDR2 sequences are MDHEN and SYDVKM. CDR3 length: 17 amino acids. CDR3 protein: CASSLPWSLAGENIQYF. The CDR3 DNA follows: TGTGCCAGCAGTTTACCTTGGTCCCTAGCGGGAGAGAACATTCAGTACTTC.